Listed below are T cell receptor beta chains from one sample, sequenced in a study of cytomegalovirus exposure and HLA in healthy donors. Sequencing was performed with immunoSEQ multiplex PCR; in TCRdb, only in-frame clones are kept and a portion is missing. The data contain over 200,000 clones, about 89% of them singletons. Sequencing was carried out using PBMCs. These receptor sequences come from a woman under 30 in good health and CMV-seronegative. The CDR3 runs from the conserved cysteine through the conserved F or W. D genes are given only for firm matches. Clone size is not always given. Where it is, it says once, few, many or a class for expanded clones.

v_gene: TRBV13
abundance: NA
d_gene: NA
j_gene: TRBJ1-1
CDR3nt: TGTGCCAGCACAAGAGGGGGTCGGAACACTGAAGCTTTCTTT
CDR3aa: CASTRGGRNTEAFF

v_gene: TRBV6-6
abundance: NA
d_gene: TRBD1
j_gene: TRBJ2-5
CDR3nt: TGTGCCAGCAGACCGGGACAGGGATTGGAGACCCAGTACTTC
CDR3aa: CASRPGQGLETQYF

v_gene: TRBV7-3
abundance: NA
d_gene: NA
j_gene: TRBJ2-3
CDR3nt: TGTGCCAGCAGCTTAACCCCTAGCTTATTCACAGATACGCAGTATTTT
CDR3aa: CASSLTPSLFTDTQYF

v_gene: TRBV9
abundance: once
d_gene: TRBD2
j_gene: TRBJ2-3
CDR3nt: TGTGCCAGCAGCGTAGTGGGGGCGGGGGGGGTCACAGATACGCAGTATTTT
CDR3aa: CASSVVGAGGVTDTQYF

v_gene: TRBV4-1
abundance: few
d_gene: NA
j_gene: TRBJ2-7
CDR3nt: TGCGCCAGCAGCCAAGATTTACAGAACTACGAGCAGTACTTC
CDR3aa: CASSQDLQNYEQYF

v_gene: TRBV7-6
abundance: NA
d_gene: TRBD2
j_gene: TRBJ2-7
CDR3nt: TGTGCCAGCAGCCCGACTAGCGGGAGGGCTAATGAGCAGTACTTC
CDR3aa: CASSPTSGRANEQYF

v_gene: TRBV5-1
abundance: NA
d_gene: NA
j_gene: TRBJ2-1
CDR3nt: TGCGCCAGCAGCTCGGAGGACCCCTCCTACAATGAGCAGTTCTTC
CDR3aa: CASSSEDPSYNEQFF

v_gene: TRBV5-6
abundance: NA
d_gene: NA
j_gene: TRBJ1-1
CDR3nt: TGTGCCAGCAGCTTGTCCAGGAACACTGAAGCTTTCTTT
CDR3aa: CASSLSRNTEAFF

v_gene: TRBV4-3
abundance: few
d_gene: TRBD1
j_gene: TRBJ1-2
CDR3nt: TGCGCCAGCAGCCAAGAACGGACAGGGCTTGGCTACACCTTC
CDR3aa: CASSQERTGLGYTF

v_gene: TRBV27
abundance: NA
d_gene: NA
j_gene: TRBJ2-7
CDR3nt: TGTGCCAGCAGTTTTTCGGTAAGGCAGGGGGGACTCTACGAGCAGTACTTC
CDR3aa: CASSFSVRQGGLYEQYF

v_gene: TRBV19
abundance: once
d_gene: NA
j_gene: TRBJ1-6
CDR3nt: TGTGCCAGTAGGATAGGCCCAGCGGATAATTCACCCCTCCACTTT
CDR3aa: CASRIGPADNSPLHF

v_gene: TRBV2
abundance: NA
d_gene: NA
j_gene: TRBJ2-3
CDR3nt: TGTGCCAGCATTCCCCGGCTAGTCTCCGTATCAGATACGCAGTATTTT
CDR3aa: CASIPRLVSVSDTQYF

v_gene: TRBV2
abundance: NA
d_gene: TRBD2
j_gene: TRBJ2-5
CDR3nt: TGTGCCAGCCGGGGACTAGCGGGACAAGAGACCCAGTACTTC
CDR3aa: CASRGLAGQETQYF